This T cell receptor (beta chain) was identified in a study of T-cell memory formation after mild COVID-19. TCRdb called the 5' RACE reads again in MiXCR, with one record for every CDR3 protein. The sample records hundreds of thousands of distinct CDR3 sequences, over 25% being singletons. The CDR3 is 16 residues long. Unmatched junction bases numbered 7, after V lost 6 bases and J lost 4 bases. Germline V gene lookup returns CDR1 MNHNS and CDR2 SASEGT. V usage is TRBV6-1 and J usage is TRBJ2-1; 12 nucleotides line up with TRBD2. What was sequenced was PBMCs or a T cell subset sorted from them (not recorded which). This TCR was sampled from an adult woman who had mild COVID-19 (a few samples of this study predate the infection). Cell type and time point are not known. CDR3 sequence reads: CASRKTSGSQYNEQFF. DNA for the CDR3: TGTGCCAGCAGAAAGACTAGCGGGAGCCAATACAATGAGCAGTTCTTC.